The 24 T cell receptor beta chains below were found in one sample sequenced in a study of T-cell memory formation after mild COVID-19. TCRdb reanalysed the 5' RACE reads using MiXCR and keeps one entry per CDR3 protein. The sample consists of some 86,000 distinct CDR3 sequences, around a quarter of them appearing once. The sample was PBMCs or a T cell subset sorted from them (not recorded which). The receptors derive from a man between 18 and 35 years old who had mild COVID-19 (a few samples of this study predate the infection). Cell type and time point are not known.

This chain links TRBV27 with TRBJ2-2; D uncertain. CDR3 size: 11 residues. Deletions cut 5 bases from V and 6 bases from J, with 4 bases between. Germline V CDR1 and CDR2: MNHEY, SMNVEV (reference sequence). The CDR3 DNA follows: TGTGCCAGCAGTCGGGCCGGGGAGCTGTTTTTT. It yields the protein CASSRAGELFF.

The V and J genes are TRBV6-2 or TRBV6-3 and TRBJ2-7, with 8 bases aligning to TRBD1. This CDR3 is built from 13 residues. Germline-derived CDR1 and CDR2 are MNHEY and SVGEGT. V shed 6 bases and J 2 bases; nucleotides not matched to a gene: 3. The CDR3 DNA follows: TGTGCCAGCAGGGACAGGGCAGCCTACGAGCAGTACGTC. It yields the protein CASRDRAAYEQYV.

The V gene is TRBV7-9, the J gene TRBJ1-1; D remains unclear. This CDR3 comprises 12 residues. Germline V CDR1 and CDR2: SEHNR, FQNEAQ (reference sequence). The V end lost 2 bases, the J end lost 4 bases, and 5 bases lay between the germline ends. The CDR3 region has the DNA TGTGCCAGCAGCTTATGGGGCACTGAAGCTTTCTTT. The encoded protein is CASSLWGTEAFF.

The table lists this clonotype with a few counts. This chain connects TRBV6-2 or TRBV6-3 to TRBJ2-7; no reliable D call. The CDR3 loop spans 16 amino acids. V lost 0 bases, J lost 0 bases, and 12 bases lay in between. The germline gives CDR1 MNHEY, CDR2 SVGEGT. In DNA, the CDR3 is TGTGCCAGCAGTTACTCGACGGAAAGAAACTCCTACGAGCAGTACTTC. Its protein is CASSYSTERNSYEQYF.

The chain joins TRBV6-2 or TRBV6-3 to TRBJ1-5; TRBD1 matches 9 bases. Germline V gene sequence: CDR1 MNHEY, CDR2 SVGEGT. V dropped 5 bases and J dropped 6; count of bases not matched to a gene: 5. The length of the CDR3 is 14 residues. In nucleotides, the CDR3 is TGTGCCAGCAGTCGGGACAGGGCGCGTCAGCCCCAGCATTTT. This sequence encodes CASSRDRARQPQHF.

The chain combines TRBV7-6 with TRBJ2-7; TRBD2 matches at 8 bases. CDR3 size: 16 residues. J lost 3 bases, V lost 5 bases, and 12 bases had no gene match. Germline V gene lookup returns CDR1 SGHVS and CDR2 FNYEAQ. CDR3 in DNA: TGTGCCAGCAGCACTTTTAGCGGGGAAGAATACTACGAGCAGTACTTC. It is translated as CASSTFSGEEYYEQYF.

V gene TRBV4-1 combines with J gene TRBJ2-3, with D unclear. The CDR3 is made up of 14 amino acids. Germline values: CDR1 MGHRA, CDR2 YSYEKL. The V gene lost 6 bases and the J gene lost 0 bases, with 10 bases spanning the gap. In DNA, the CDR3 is TGCGCCAGCAGATTAGCAGGCAGCACAGATACGCAGTATTTT. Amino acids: CASRLAGSTDTQYF.

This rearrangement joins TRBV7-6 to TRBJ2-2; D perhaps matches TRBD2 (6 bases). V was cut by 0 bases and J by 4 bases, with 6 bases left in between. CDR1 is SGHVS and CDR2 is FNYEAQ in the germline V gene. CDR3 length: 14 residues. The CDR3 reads CASSLAGGTGELFF. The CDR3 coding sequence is TGTGCCAGCAGCTTAGCGGGGGGCACCGGGGAGCTGTTTTTT.

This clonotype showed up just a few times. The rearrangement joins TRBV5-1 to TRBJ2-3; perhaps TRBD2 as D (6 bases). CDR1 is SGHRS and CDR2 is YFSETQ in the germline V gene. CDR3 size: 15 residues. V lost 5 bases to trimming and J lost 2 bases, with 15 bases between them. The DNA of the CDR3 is TGCGCCAGCAGTTCTTTCGGCGGGAACACAGATACGCAGTATTTT. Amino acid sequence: CASSSFGGNTDTQYF. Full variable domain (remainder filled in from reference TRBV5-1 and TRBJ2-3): KAGVTQTPRYLIKTRGQQVTLSCSPISGHRSVSWYQQTPGQGLQFLFEYFSETQRNKGNFPGRFSGRQFSNSRSEMNVSTLELGDSALYLCASSSFGGNTDTQYFGPGTRLTVL.

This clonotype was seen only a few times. The DNA for the CDR3 is TGCGCCAGCAGCCAAGCGGCGCTAGCGGGGGGCGGGCGAGAGACCCAGTACTTC. Amino acids: CASSQAALAGGGRETQYF. This chain joins TRBV4-1 and TRBJ2-5; 11 bases are a match to TRBD2. This CDR3 spans 18 amino acids. The trim removed 1 base at V and 4 bases at J, leaving 11 bases unmatched. Germline assignment: CDR1 MGHRA and CDR2 YSYEKL.

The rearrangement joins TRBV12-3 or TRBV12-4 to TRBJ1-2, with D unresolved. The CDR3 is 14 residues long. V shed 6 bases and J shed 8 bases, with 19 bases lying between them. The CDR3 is CASRGLLSTGGYTF. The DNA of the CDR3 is TGTGCCAGCAGGGGGTTACTCAGTACTGGAGGCTACACCTTC.

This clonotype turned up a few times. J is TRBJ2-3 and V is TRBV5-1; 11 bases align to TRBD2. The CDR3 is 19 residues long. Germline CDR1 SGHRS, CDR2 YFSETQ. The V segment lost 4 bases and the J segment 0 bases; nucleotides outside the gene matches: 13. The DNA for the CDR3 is TGCGCCAGCAGCCCCCGACTAGCGGGGACCTTAATGAGCACAGATACGCAGTATTTT. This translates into CASSPRLAGTLMSTDTQYF.

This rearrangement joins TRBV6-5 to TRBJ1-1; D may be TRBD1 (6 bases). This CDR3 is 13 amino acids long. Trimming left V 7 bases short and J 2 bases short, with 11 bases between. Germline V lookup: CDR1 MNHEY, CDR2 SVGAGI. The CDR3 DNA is TGTGCCAGCATGAGGGGGATTAACACTGAAGCTTTCTTT. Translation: CASMRGINTEAFF.

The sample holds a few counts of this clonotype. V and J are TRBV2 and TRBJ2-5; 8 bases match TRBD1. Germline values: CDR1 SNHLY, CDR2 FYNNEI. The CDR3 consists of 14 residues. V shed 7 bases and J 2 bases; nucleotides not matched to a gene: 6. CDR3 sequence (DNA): TGTGCCAGCAAAGGGACAGGACAGCAAGAGACCCAGTACTTC. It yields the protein CASKGTGQQETQYF.

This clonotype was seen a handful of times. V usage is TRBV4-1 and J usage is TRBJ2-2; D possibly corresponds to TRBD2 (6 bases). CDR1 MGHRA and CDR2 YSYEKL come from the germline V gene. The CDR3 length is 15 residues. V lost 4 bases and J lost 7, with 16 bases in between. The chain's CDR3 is CASSPSGVELGELFF. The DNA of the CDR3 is TGCGCCAGCAGCCCCTCGGGGGTGGAACTCGGGGAGCTGTTTTTT.

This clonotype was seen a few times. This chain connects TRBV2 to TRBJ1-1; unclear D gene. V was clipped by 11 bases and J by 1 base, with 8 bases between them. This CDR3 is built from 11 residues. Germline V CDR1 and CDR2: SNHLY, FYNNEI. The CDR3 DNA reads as TGTGCCGTTAATGGGAACACTGAAGCTTTCTTT. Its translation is CAVNGNTEAFF. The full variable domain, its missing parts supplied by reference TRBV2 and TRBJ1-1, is EPEVTQTPSHQVTQMGQEVILRCVPISNHLYFYWYRQILGQKVEFLVSFYNNEISEKSEIFDDQFSVERPDGSNFTLKIRSTKLEDSAMYFCAVNGNTEAFFGQGTRLTVV.

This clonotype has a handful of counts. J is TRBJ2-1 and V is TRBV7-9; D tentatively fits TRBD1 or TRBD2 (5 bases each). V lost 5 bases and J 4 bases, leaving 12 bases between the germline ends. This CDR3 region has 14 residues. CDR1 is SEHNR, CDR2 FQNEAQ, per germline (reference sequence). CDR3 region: CASSVRDVYNEQFF. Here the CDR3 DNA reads TGTGCCAGCAGCGTACGGGACGTATACAATGAGCAGTTCTTC.

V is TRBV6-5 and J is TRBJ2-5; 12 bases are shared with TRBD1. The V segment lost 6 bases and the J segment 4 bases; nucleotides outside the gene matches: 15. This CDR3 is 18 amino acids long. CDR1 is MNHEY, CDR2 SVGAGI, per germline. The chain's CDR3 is CASSPFWDRGRSVETQYF. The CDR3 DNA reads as TGTGCCAGCAGCCCCTTTTGGGACAGGGGGCGATCCGTAGAGACCCAGTACTTC.

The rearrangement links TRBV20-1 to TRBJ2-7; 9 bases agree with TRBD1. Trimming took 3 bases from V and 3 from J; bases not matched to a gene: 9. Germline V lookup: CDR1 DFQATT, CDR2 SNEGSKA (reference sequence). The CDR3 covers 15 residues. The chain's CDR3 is CSARPGQGFFYEQYV. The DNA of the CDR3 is TGCAGTGCTAGGCCGGGACAGGGATTCTTCTACGAGCAGTACGTC.

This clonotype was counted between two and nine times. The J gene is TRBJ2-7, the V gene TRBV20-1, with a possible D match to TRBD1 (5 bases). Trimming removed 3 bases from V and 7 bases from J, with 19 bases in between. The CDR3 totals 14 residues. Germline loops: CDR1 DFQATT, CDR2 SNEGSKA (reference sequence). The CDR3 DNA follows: TGCAGTGCTAGCAGGGAACCGCAATCGATAGAGCAGTACTTC. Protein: CSASREPQSIEQYF.

The CDR3 region is CASSPRGPLSYEQYF. Here the CDR3 DNA reads TGTGCCAGCTCACCCCGCGGTCCTCTCTCCTACGAGCAGTACTTC. This chain joins TRBV18 and TRBJ2-7; no definite D call. There are 15 residues in the CDR3. Trimming took 3 bases from V and 0 from J, leaving 12 bases between them. Germline CDR1 is KGHSH and CDR2 is LQKENI.

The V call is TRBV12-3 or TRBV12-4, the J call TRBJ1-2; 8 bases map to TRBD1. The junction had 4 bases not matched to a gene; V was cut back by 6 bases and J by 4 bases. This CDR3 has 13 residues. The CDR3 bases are TGTGCCAGCAGCCCGGGACAGGCCTATGGCTACACCTTC. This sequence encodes CASSPGQAYGYTF.

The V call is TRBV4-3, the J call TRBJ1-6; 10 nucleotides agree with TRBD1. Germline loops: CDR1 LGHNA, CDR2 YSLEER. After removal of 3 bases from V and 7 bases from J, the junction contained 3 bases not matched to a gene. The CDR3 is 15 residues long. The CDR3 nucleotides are TGCGCCAGCAGCCACCTGGACAGGGGGAATTCACCCCTCCACTTT. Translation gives CASSHLDRGNSPLHF.

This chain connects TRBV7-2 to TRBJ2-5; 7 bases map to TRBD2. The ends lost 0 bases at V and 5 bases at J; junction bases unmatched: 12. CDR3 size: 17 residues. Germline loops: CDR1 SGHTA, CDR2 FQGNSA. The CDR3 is CASSLALAVFRSETQYF. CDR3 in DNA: TGTGCCAGCAGCTTAGCTCTAGCGGTGTTTAGGTCGGAGACCCAGTACTTC.